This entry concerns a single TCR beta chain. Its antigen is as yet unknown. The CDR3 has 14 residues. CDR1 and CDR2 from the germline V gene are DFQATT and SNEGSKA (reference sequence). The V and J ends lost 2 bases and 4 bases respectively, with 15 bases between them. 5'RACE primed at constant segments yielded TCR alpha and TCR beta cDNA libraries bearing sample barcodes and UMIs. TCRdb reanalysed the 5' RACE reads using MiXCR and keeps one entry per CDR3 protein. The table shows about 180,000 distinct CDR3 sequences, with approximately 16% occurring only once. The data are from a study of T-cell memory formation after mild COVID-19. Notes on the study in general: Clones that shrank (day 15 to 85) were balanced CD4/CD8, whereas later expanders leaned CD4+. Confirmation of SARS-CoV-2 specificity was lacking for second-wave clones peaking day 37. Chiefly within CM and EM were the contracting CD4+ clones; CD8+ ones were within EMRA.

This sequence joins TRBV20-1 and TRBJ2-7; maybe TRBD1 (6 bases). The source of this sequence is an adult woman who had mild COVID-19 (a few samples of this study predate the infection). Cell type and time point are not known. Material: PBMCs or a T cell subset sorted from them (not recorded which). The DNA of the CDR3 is TGCAGTGCTAGACCGACAGGTACGCTGTACGAGCAGTACTTC. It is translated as CSARPTGTLYEQYF.